This TCR beta chain was identified during a study of shared clonotypes between healthy human individuals. Study-wide background: Plates per donor: three CD4 naive, three CD4 memory, two CD8 naive, one CD8 memory. Study-wide results and caveats: It was expected that sequencing depth would affect clonotype sharing among donors.

The table came from immunoSEQ multiplex PCR; TCRdb's copy has only in-frame clones and leaves some out. The data contain about 2,500,000 clones, 90% to 95% of them seen just once; the ten biggest clones take up roughly 0.14%. V was clipped by 1 base and J by 2 bases, with 14 bases between them. The CDR3 loop spans 16 amino acids. Germline CDR1 is SGHRS and CDR2 is YFSETQ. About this clone itself: Its antigen is as yet unknown.

The sample consisted of naive CD4+ T cells sorted from blood. Noted subset: CD45RA+ positively selected. This rearrangement joins TRBV5-1 to TRBJ2-3; D perhaps matches TRBD1 (5 bases). This sequence originates from a man between 18 and 29 years old in good health. The DNA for the CDR3 is TGCGCCAGCAGCTTGAGTATAGGGGCCACCACAGATACGCAGTATTTT. This sequence encodes CASSLSIGATTDTQYF.